These 23 T cell receptor beta chains were all obtained from the same sample, sequenced in a study of cytomegalovirus exposure and HLA in healthy donors. Clones were sequenced by immunoSEQ multiplex PCR, and TCRdb holds only the in-frame ones, with some missing. The data contain some 240,000 clones, around 86% of them singletons. The specimen sequenced was PBMCs. The origin of the receptors is a woman between 25 and 40 years old in good health and CMV-seropositive.

V usage is TRBV4-2 and J usage is TRBJ2-7, with D possibly TRBD1 on 5 matching bases. The germline V gene encodes CDR1 LGHNA and CDR2 YNFKEQ. V was trimmed by 6 bases and J by 3 bases, leaving 12 bases between them. The CDR3 loop spans 13 amino acids. The CDR3 bases are TGTGCCAGCAGTCTATTAGGGGACTACGAGCAGTACTTC. Protein sequence: CASSLLGDYEQYF.

This clone has just a few counts. This chain links TRBV11-3 with TRBJ2-1, with 8 bases aligning to TRBD2. J lost 2 bases, V lost 6 bases, and 3 bases had no gene match. This CDR3 is 14 amino acids long. Germline loops: CDR1 SGHNT, CDR2 YENEEA. The CDR3 DNA reads as TGTGCCAGCAGTAGCGGGGCAACCTACAATGAGCAGTTCTTC. Its protein is CASSSGATYNEQFF.

The rearrangement uses TRBV19 and TRBJ2-1; D remains unclear. The V end was cut by 4 bases, the J end by 0 bases, with 13 bases between. The CDR3 covers 16 residues. Looked up from germline, CDR1 is LNHDA and CDR2 is SQIVND (reference sequence). This chain's CDR3 is CASSKLNLSSYNEQFF. The CDR3 DNA follows: TGTGCCAGTAGTAAGTTAAATCTAAGCTCCTACAATGAGCAGTTCTTC.

The chain employs TRBV7-6 and TRBJ2-3, with 10 bases fitting TRBD2. Trimming removed 2 bases from V and 9 bases from J; junction bases left unmatched: 5. CDR3 size: 14 residues. Germline V gene lookup returns CDR1 SGHVS and CDR2 FNYEAQ. DNA for the CDR3: TGTGCCAGCAGCTTACTAGCGGGAGATTGGACGCAGTATTTT. It is translated as CASSLLAGDWTQYF.

This sequence joins TRBV2 and TRBJ1-1, with D possibly being TRBD1 (5 bases). The germline V gene encodes CDR1 SNHLY and CDR2 FYNNEI. This CDR3 is 13 amino acids long. Trimming took 9 bases from V and 0 from J, leaving 11 bases between them. The CDR3 loop is CASSWGVNTEAFF. CDR3 DNA sequence: TGTGCCAGTTCCTGGGGGGTGAACACTGAAGCTTTCTTT.

This chain joins TRBV6-1 and TRBJ2-3; a weak D match, TRBD1 (6 bases). V dropped 8 bases and J dropped 0 bases, with 12 bases sitting between them. This CDR3 has 14 amino acids. Germline V gene sequence: CDR1 MNHNS, CDR2 SASEGT. The CDR3 DNA sequence: TGTGCCAGCGTTCAGGGGTTCAGCACAGATACGCAGTATTTT. This encodes CASVQGFSTDTQYF.

This sequence joins TRBV13 and TRBJ2-7; TRBD2 matches 9 bases. CDR1 and CDR2 (germline): PRHDT, FYEKMQ (reference sequence). This CDR3 spans 16 amino acids. After removal of 0 bases from V and 1 base from J, the junction contained 4 bases not matched to a gene. The CDR3 sequence is CASSLGRLAASYEQYF. In nucleotides, the CDR3 is TGTGCCAGCAGCTTAGGCCGACTAGCGGCTTCCTACGAGCAGTACTTC.

This chain uses TRBV19 with TRBJ2-2; 10 bases match TRBD2. This CDR3 has 17 residues. Unmatched junction bases numbered 7, after V lost 0 bases and J lost 6 bases. Germline CDR1 reads LNHDA; CDR2 reads SQIVND (reference sequence). CDR3 DNA: TGTGCCAGTAGTATAGATCTGCCTAGCGGGAGCGCCGGGGAGCTGTTTTTT. This sequence encodes CASSIDLPSGSAGELFF. Filled out from reference TRBV19 and TRBJ2-2, the complete variable domain reads DGGITQSPKYLFRKEGQNVTLSCEQNLNHDAMYWYRQDPGQGLRLIYYSQIVNDFQKGDIAEGYSVSREKKESFPLTVTSAQKNPTAFYLCASSIDLPSGSAGELFFGEGSRLTVL.

The chain is built from TRBV30 and TRBJ1-2; D is perhaps TRBD1 (6 bases). V was shortened by 0 bases and J by 6 bases, with 11 bases between the two germline ends. Germline V gene data show CDR1 as GTSNPN and CDR2 as SVGIG (reference sequence). The CDR3 extends over 13 amino acids. In nucleotides, the CDR3 is TGTGCCTGGAGTGTACAGGGTGGGAATGGCTACACCTTC. This gives the protein CAWSVQGGNGYTF.

The chain joins TRBV27 to TRBJ2-3; the match to TRBD1 covers 9 bases. Trimming removed 6 bases from V and 1 base from J; junction bases left unmatched: 11. CDR1 and CDR2 from the germline V gene are MNHEY and SMNVEV (reference sequence). The CDR3 runs to 17 residues. Here the CDR3 reads CASRDRGAAEGTDTQYF. The CDR3 DNA reads as TGTGCCAGCAGGGACAGGGGCGCAGCAGAAGGCACAGATACGCAGTATTTT.

The J gene is TRBJ2-5, the V gene TRBV21-1; the DNA was not compared with TRBD2, the D call given in the table. TRBV21-1 is flagged as a pseudogene. This CDR3 spans 17 amino acids. CDR3 nucleotides: TGTGCCAGCCGGCCGGGGCCAAAGGGGCGACTAGCGGGATCGGAATACTTC. This sequence encodes CASRPGPKGRLAGSEYF.

The genes are TRBV5-1 and TRBJ2-1; 7 nucleotides line up with TRBD1. V shed 2 bases, J shed 5 bases, and the junction held 13 bases outside the gene matches. CDR3 length: 17 amino acids. Germline loops: CDR1 SGHRS, CDR2 YFSETQ. Here the CDR3 DNA reads TGCGCCAGCAGCTTAGACAGGGTGGGCCGACGGGACAATGAGCAGTTCTTC. As protein: CASSLDRVGRRDNEQFF.

The chain has TRBV5-1 and TRBJ2-7; 9 nucleotides match TRBD1. V lost 4 bases, J lost 3 bases, and 8 bases stayed unmatched. The CDR3 has 15 residues. Germline CDR1 is SGHRS and CDR2 is YFSETQ. The CDR3 is CASSLEQGALYEQYF. The DNA of the CDR3 is TGCGCCAGCAGCCTGGAACAGGGGGCTCTCTACGAGCAGTACTTC.

The chain employs TRBV10-3 and TRBJ1-4; 7 positions match TRBD1. The CDR3 length is 13 residues. Per germline, CDR1 ENHRY and CDR2 SYGVKD. The V gene end was trimmed by 8 bases and the J gene end by 4 bases; junction bases not matched to a gene: 4. This CDR3 is CAIGTDLNEKLFF. The CDR3 nucleotides read TGTGCCATCGGGACAGACCTTAATGAAAAACTGTTTTTT.

This clone was detected a few times. The genes are TRBV30 and TRBJ1-2; the D is unclear. The V end lost 2 bases, the J end lost 8 bases, and 9 bases lay between the germline ends. The CDR3 contains 11 residues. The germline V gene has CDR1 GTSNPN and CDR2 SVGIG (reference sequence). CDR3 in DNA: TGTGCCTGGAGTCTAAGTGTCGGCTACACCTTC. Translated: CAWSLSVGYTF. The whole variable domain, remainder taken from reference TRBV30 and TRBJ1-2, is SQTIHQWPATLVQPVGSPLSLECTVEGTSNPNLYWYRQAAGRGLQLLFYSVGIGQISSEVPQNLSASRPQDRQFILSSKKLLLSDSGFYLCAWSLSVGYTFGSGTRLTVV.

The rearrangement joins TRBV4-1 to TRBJ2-3, with unresolved D. Looked up from germline, CDR1 is MGHRA and CDR2 is YSYEKL. V was clipped by 0 bases and J by 2 bases, with 6 bases between them. The CDR3 runs 14 residues. The CDR3 coding sequence is TGCGCCAGCAGCCAAGACCGTTACACAGATACGCAGTATTTT. Protein: CASSQDRYTDTQYF.

The table lists this clone with a few counts. The chain employs TRBV12-5 and TRBJ2-7; TRBD2 matches at 9 bases. The CDR3 extends over 15 amino acids. CDR1 and CDR2 from the germline V gene are LGHNT and FRNRAP. V trimming: 6 bases; J trimming: 0 bases; junction bases outside the gene matches: 6. The CDR3 reads CASGMVAGDSYEQYF. In DNA, the CDR3 is TGTGCTAGTGGGATGGTAGCGGGGGACTCCTACGAGCAGTACTTC.

The chain links TRBV6-5 to TRBJ2-5, with TRBD1 as a possible D gene (6 bases). V was trimmed by 5 bases and J by 0 bases, leaving 13 bases between them. CDR3 length: 15 residues. CDR1 and CDR2 from the germline V gene are MNHEY and SVGAGI. The chain's CDR3 is CASSGPGVYQETQYF. CDR3 sequence (DNA): TGTGCCAGCAGTGGCCCAGGGGTGTACCAAGAGACCCAGTACTTC.

V usage is TRBV6-1 and J usage is TRBJ2-3; D ambiguous. With 7 bases removed from V and 0 bases from J, the gap between germline ends came to 11 bases. Per germline, CDR1 MNHNS and CDR2 SASEGT. CDR3 length equals 14 residues. The CDR3 spells CASTQFGSTDTQYF. In nucleotides, the CDR3 is TGTGCCAGCACCCAGTTTGGTAGCACAGATACGCAGTATTTT.

The V call is TRBV6-1, the J call TRBJ1-4, with D tentatively TRBD1 (6 bases). The V end lost 6 bases, the J end lost 2 bases, and 13 bases lay between the germline ends. This CDR3 has 15 residues. Looked up from germline, CDR1 is MNHNS and CDR2 is SASEGT. The CDR3 DNA sequence: TGTGCCAGCAGGGACAGCCCTGCGACTAATGAAAAACTGTTTTTT. Protein product: CASRDSPATNEKLFF.

J is TRBJ2-1 and V is TRBV5-1; D might be TRBD1 (6 bases). This CDR3 is 15 amino acids long. Germline CDR1 SGHRS, CDR2 YFSETQ. Trimming shortened V by 0 bases and J by 7 bases, and 14 bases separated the two germline ends. The CDR3: CASSLEGERSNEQFF. The CDR3 coding sequence is TGCGCCAGCAGCTTGGAGGGGGAGAGGAGTAATGAGCAGTTCTTC.

This clone was counted a single time. The gene calls are TRBV5-1 and TRBJ2-6; 7 nucleotides agree with TRBD1. The CDR3 covers 20 residues. The junction had 16 bases not matched to a gene; V was cut back by 4 bases and J by 0 bases. The germline CDR1 and CDR2 sequences are SGHRS and YFSETQ. The CDR3 here is CASSDLDRASFGSGANVLTF. CDR3 bases: TGCGCCAGCAGCGACCTCGACAGGGCATCCTTTGGCTCTGGGGCCAACGTCCTGACTTTC.

This chain uses TRBV5-1 with TRBJ2-1; TRBD2 matches at 8 bases. Germline V gives CDR1 SGHRS, CDR2 YFSETQ. V gave up 3 bases and J gave up 4 bases; unmatched junction bases: 12. This CDR3 is built from 17 residues. DNA of the CDR3: TGCGCCAGCAGCTCGACCCCCCGGGCTAGCGGGTACAATGAGCAGTTCTTC. Protein: CASSSTPRASGYNEQFF.